Listed below are T cell receptor beta chains from one sample, sequenced in a study of Tregs in tolerant kidney transplant recipients. Repertoires were generated with immunoSEQ multiplex PCR, while TCRdb's copy carries only in-frame clones and drops some. Among 50,000 or so clones listed, over 85% were seen once. The sample was CD8+ T cells from blood (PBMCs), taken 12 months after the transplant. Receptors were obtained from a human patient who received a combined kidney and bone marrow transplant. Some T cells may have originated in the graft donor. Each CDR3 is given with its conserved first and last residue. The D gene is left open where the match is weak. Clone size is given for some rows only: seen once, a few or many times, or a class if the clone is expanded.

. TRBJ2-1 TRBV6-5 TRBD1 14 CASSTTGVYNEQFF TGTGCCAGCAGTACGACAGGGGTATACAATGAGCAGTTCTTC
. TRBJ2-1 TRBV29-1 . 12 CSVDAPNSGQFF TGCAGCGTTGACGCCCCCAATAGCGGGCAGTTCTTC
. TRBJ1-2 TRBV15 . 14 CATSRTANGYGYTF TGTGCCACCAGCCGGACAGCAAATGGGTATGGCTACACCTTC
. TRBJ2-3 TRBV6-5 TRBD2 15 CASIPASGGTDTQYF TGTGCCAGCATCCCGGCTAGCGGGGGAACAGATACGCAGTATTTT
. TRBJ1-2 TRBV2 . 14 CASSEANNRRGYTF TGTGCCAGCAGTGAAGCGAATAATAGGAGAGGCTACACCTTC
. TRBJ2-3 TRBV9 TRBD2 16 CASSVDGGGSTDTQYF TGTGCCAGCAGCGTAGATGGGGGGGGAAGCACAGATACGCAGTATTTT
. TRBJ1-1 TRBV7-2 . 13 CASSVGAPTEAFF TGTGCCAGCAGCGTGGGAGCCCCCACTGAAGCTTTCTTT
. TRBJ2-5 TRBV9 . 16 CASSNRQLADQETQYF TGTGCCAGCAGCAATCGACAGTTAGCGGATCAAGAGACCCAGTACTTC
once TRBJ1-6 TRBV2 TRBD1 14 CASSPQGENSPLHF TGTGCCAGCAGCCCACAGGGGGAAAATTCACCCCTCCACTTT
few TRBJ1-3 TRBV30 . 12 CAWKGAGNTIYF TGTGCCTGGAAGGGGGCTGGAAACACCATATATTTT
. TRBJ2-1 TRBV6-1 TRBD2 15 CASSEAGLAVNEQFF TGTGCCAGCAGTGAAGCGGGACTAGCGGTTAATGAGCAGTTCTTC
. TRBJ1-1 TRBV9 . 13 CASSVGQTLEAFF TGTGCCAGCAGCGTGGGACAAACACTTGAAGCTTTCTTT
. TRBJ2-7 TRBV6-5 TRBD2 15 CASSQKTSGSYEQYF TGTGCCAGCAGTCAGAAGACTAGCGGGAGTTACGAGCAGTACTTC
. TRBJ2-2 TRBV30 . 14 CAWNPREVAGELFF TGTGCCTGGAACCCCAGGGAGGTAGCCGGGGAGCTGTTTTTT
. TRBJ1-5 TRBV27 TRBD1 14 CASSFGRGLQPQHF TGTGCCAGCAGTTTCGGCAGGGGGCTTCAGCCCCAGCATTTT
. TRBJ1-6 TRBV11-2 TRBD1 15 CASSLGQGIRSPLHF TGTGCCAGCAGCCTCGGACAGGGGATAAGGTCACCCCTCCACTTT
. TRBJ2-7 TRBV7-6 TRBD1 17 CASSPGTGATISYEQYF TGTGCCAGCAGCCCAGGGACAGGGGCGACTATCTCCTACGAGCAGTACTTC
once TRBJ1-2 TRBV30 TRBD1 13 CAWTETGVGGYTF TGTGCCTGGACCGAAACAGGGGTAGGGGGCTACACCTTC
. TRBJ2-7 TRBV6-1 TRBD2 15 CVSSDWTSGSPEQYF TGTGTCAGCAGTGATTGGACTAGCGGGAGTCCCGAGCAGTACTTC
. TRBJ1-2 TRBV7-6 TRBD1 14 CASSPDRGPYGYTF TGTGCCAGCAGCCCGGACAGGGGGCCATATGGCTACACCTTC
. TRBJ1-2 TRBV19 . 13 CASSQGQIYGYTF TGTGCCAGTAGTCAAGGACAGATCTATGGCTACACCTTC
. TRBJ2-3 TRBV9 TRBD1 18 CASSVEGTGVPRTDTQYF TGTGCCAGCAGCGTAGAAGGGACAGGGGTCCCCCGCACAGATACGCAGTATTTT
. TRBJ2-1 TRBV19 . 17 CASSIDPDREAYNEQFF TGTGCCAGTAGTATAGATCCCGACAGGGAGGCCTACAATGAGCAGTTCTTC
. TRBJ2-7 TRBV6-1 . 12 CASSVREYEQYF TGTGCCAGCTCGGTCAGGGAATACGAGCAGTACTTC
. TRBJ2-3 TRBV21-1 . 21 CASRDNFRDSPRPVNTDTQYF TGTGCCAGCAGAGACAATTTCCGGGACAGTCCTCGTCCTGTCAACACAGATACGCAGTATTTT
. TRBJ2-1 TRBV27 . 13 CASSQSSYNEQFF TGTGCCAGCAGTCAATCCTCCTACAATGAGCAGTTCTTC
. TRBJ2-5 TRBV5-6 . 14 CASSLDLARETQYF TGTGCCAGCAGCTTGGATCTGGCGCGGGAGACCCAGTACTTC
. TRBJ2-1 TRBV4-3 . 15 CASSPSSATYNEQFF TGCGCCAGCAGCCCATCTAGCGCCACCTACAATGAGCAGTTCTTC
. TRBJ2-1 TRBV14 TRBD1 22 CASSQVSFPGQGAEFWSNEQFF TGTGCCAGCAGCCAAGTGTCGTTCCCGGGACAGGGGGCTGAATTTTGGTCCAATGAGCAGTTCTTC
. TRBJ2-3 TRBV28 . 14 CASSLPLASDTQYF TGTGCCAGCAGTTTACCACTAGCCTCAGATACGCAGTATTTT
. TRBJ2-5 TRBV9 . 14 CASSAGRGQETQYF TGTGCCAGCAGCGCAGGAAGGGGCCAAGAGACCCAGTACTTC
. TRBJ2-5 TRBV4-1 TRBD1 21 CASSQDLLGQGAVGIQETQYF TGCGCCAGCAGCCAAGATCTTCTCGGACAGGGTGCCGTAGGAATACAAGAGACCCAGTACTTC
. TRBJ2-7 TRBV9 TRBD1 15 CASSPRGGRPYEQYF TGTGCCAGCAGCCCCCGAGGGGGCAGACCATACGAGCAGTACTTC
. TRBJ2-2 TRBV7-6 TRBD2 15 CASSYSGVHTGELFF TGTGCCAGCAGCTATAGCGGGGTTCACACCGGGGAGCTGTTTTTT
. TRBJ2-7 TRBV7-9 . 11 CASSTYSEQYF TGTGCCAGCAGCACCTATAGCGAGCAGTACTTC
. TRBJ2-1 TRBV11-2 . 18 CASSLWGAGRGNPNEQFF TGTGCCAGCAGCTTATGGGGGGCGGGGAGGGGAAATCCCAATGAGCAGTTCTTC
few TRBJ1-3 TRBV9 . 11 CASHSGNTIYF TGTGCCAGCCACTCTGGAAACACCATATATTTT
. TRBJ2-7 TRBV5-1 . 13 CASSLVQSYEQYF TGCGCCAGCAGCTTGGTTCAGTCCTACGAGCAGTACTTC
. TRBJ2-1 TRBV27 . 12 CASSLGSNEQFF TGTGCCAGCTCCCTAGGAAGCAATGAGCAGTTCTTC
. TRBJ2-7 TRBV7-2 TRBD1 14 CASSFGTGAYEQYF TGTGCCAGCAGCTTCGGGACAGGAGCCTACGAGCAGTACTTC
. TRBJ2-7 TRBV5-8 . 14 CASSFPGSSYEQYF TGTGCCAGCAGCTTCCCCGGGAGCTCCTACGAGCAGTACTTC
. TRBJ2-7 TRBV11-3 . 15 CASSGALKQPYEQYF TGTGCCAGCAGCGGGGCTCTAAAACAACCCTACGAGCAGTACTTC
. TRBJ1-1 TRBV4-2 . 15 CASSQEGGGDTEAFF TGTGCCAGCAGCCAAGAGGGCGGGGGTGACACTGAAGCTTTCTTT
few TRBJ2-1 TRBV10-3 . 15 CAISDEGSPYNEQFF TGTGCCATCAGTGACGAGGGTTCTCCCTACAATGAGCAGTTCTTC
. TRBJ2-1 TRBV6-6 TRBD1 15 CASSLRTGDLNEQFF TGTGCCAGCAGTTTACGGACAGGGGACCTCAATGAGCAGTTCTTC
. TRBJ1-1 TRBV4-3 TRBD1 15 CASSHHSTGGTEAFF TGCGCCAGCAGCCACCACTCTACAGGGGGCACTGAAGCTTTCTTT
. TRBJ2-2 TRBV11-1 . 13 CASQTSNTGELFF TGTGCCAGCCAGACTTCGAACACCGGGGAGCTGTTTTTT
. TRBJ2-5 TRBV4-2 TRBD2 13 CASSQPGLVEQYF TGTGCCAGCAGCCAGCCGGGACTAGTGGAGCAGTACTTC
. TRBJ1-5 TRBV6-5 . 14 CASSTGMGNQPQHF TGTGCCAGCAGCACAGGGATGGGCAATCAGCCCCAGCATTTT
. TRBJ2-2 TRBV7-7 . 13 CASSPQGTGELFF TGTGCCAGCAGCCCACAGGGCACCGGGGAGCTGTTTTTT
. TRBJ2-2 TRBV11-3 TRBD1 15 CASSPTGSITGELFF TGTGCCAGCAGCCCGACAGGGTCAATCACCGGGGAGCTGTTTTTT
. TRBJ2-2 TRBV18 TRBD2 18 CASPHVTSGSIPTGELFF TGTGCCAGCCCTCACGTGACTAGCGGGAGCATCCCAACCGGGGAGCTGTTTTTT
once TRBJ2-7 TRBV18 TRBD1 15 CARGVFKGQADEQYF TGTGCCAGGGGTGTGTTTAAGGGACAGGCCGACGAGCAGTACTTC
. TRBJ2-1 TRBV19 TRBD2 15 CASSLIAGGLNEQFF TGTGCCAGTAGCCTGATAGCGGGGGGGCTAAATGAGCAGTTCTTC
. TRBJ1-1 TRBV14 . 14 CASSQYPGVTEAFF TGTGCCAGCAGCCAATATCCAGGGGTCACTGAAGCTTTCTTT
. TRBJ2-7 TRBV7-9 . 13 CASSSKDGGEQYF TGTGCCAGCAGCTCAAAGGACGGAGGGGAGCAGTACTTC